The T cell receptor beta chain under discussion was sequenced for a study of T cell responses to AZD1222 COVID-19 vaccine. The length of the CDR3 is 13 residues. Trimming cost V 0 bases and J 3 bases, with 3 bases left between them. Germline loops: CDR1 LGHNA, CDR2 YNFKEQ. TCRdb keeps only in-frame clones here, not all; method: immunoSEQ multiplex PCR. The sample includes 150,000 or so clones, roughly nine tenths seen only once; the top ten take 3% to 3.5%. This sequence originates from an adult in good health. Specimen: peripheral blood, collected on day 0 of AZD1222 vaccination. J is TRBJ1-3 and V is TRBV4-2, with no clear D. The CDR3 DNA follows: TGTGCCAGCAGCCAAGATCATGGAAACACCATATATTTT. Translating it yields CASSQDHGNTIYF.